These 27 T cell receptor beta chains came from one sample sequenced in a study of blood T cell repertoires in COVID-19 (TCRdb year 2020). The library was generated by the immunoSEQ multiplex PCR assay. This immuneACCESS table, as held by TCRdb, lists in-frame sequences with V and J called but not all clones. Of the missing ones, under half trace to an unresolved V gene in checked studies; the others have no known cause. The sample contains a few hundred thousand clones, 85% of them found a single time. The top ten constitute about 19% of the sample. Source material: PBMCs or T cells enriched from blood (not recorded which). The origin of the receptors is a man between 35 and 55 years old who had recovered from COVID-19.

The rearrangement uses TRBV3-1 (or the pseudogene TRBV3-2) and TRBJ2-2; TRBD2 matches 13 bases. The CDR3 contains 15 residues. Per the germline V gene, CDR1 is LGHDT and CDR2 is YNNKEL (reference sequence). V was clipped by 4 bases and J by 5 bases; unmatched bases: 1. The CDR3 spells CASSRGLAGTGELFF. CDR3 in DNA: TGTGCCAGCAGCCGGGGACTAGCGGGAACCGGGGAGCTGTTTTTT.

The rearrangement uses TRBV3-1 (or the pseudogene TRBV3-2) and TRBJ2-7; tentative D call: TRBD1 (6 bases). V was clipped by 5 bases and J by 2 bases, with 13 bases between them. This CDR3 region has 14 residues. Germline V CDR1 and CDR2: LGHDT, YNNKEL (reference sequence). The CDR3, as DNA: TGTGCCAGCAGCGCACGGGACACACCCTACGAGCAGTACTTC. Protein product: CASSARDTPYEQYF.

The CDR3 protein is CASETPGGQPQHF. The CDR3 DNA reads TGTGCCTCGGAGACCCCGGGAGGTCAGCCCCAGCATTTT. V is TRBV2 and J is TRBJ1-5; D gene unclear. Germline V gene sequence: CDR1 SNHLY, CDR2 FYNNEI. The CDR3 has 13 residues. Trimming shortened V by 11 bases and J by 6 bases, and 17 bases separated the two germline ends. The complete variable domain, with remaining parts taken from reference TRBV2 and TRBJ1-5, reads EPEVTQTPSHQVTQMGQEVILRCVPISNHLYFYWYRQILGQKVEFLVSFYNNEISEKSEIFDDQFSVERPDGSNFTLKIRSTKLEDSAMYFCASETPGGQPQHFGDGTRLSIL.

The chain uses TRBV2 and TRBJ2-7; 9 positions agree with TRBD2. CDR1 and CDR2 from the germline V gene are SNHLY and FYNNEI. The V and J ends lost 6 bases and 4 bases, in that order; junction bases with no gene match: 10. The length of the CDR3 is 15 residues. The CDR3 protein is CASRELAGEGYEQYF. CDR3 DNA: TGTGCCAGCAGAGAGTTAGCGGGAGAAGGGTACGAGCAGTACTTC.

This chain connects TRBV11-2 to TRBJ2-3; D might be TRBD2 (6 bases). Germline V gene sequence: CDR1 SGHAT, CDR2 FQNNGV. V was trimmed by 1 base and J by 2 bases, leaving 10 bases between them. CDR3 length equals 15 residues. The CDR3 protein is CASSLVTGVTDTQYF. CDR3 coding DNA: TGTGCCAGCAGCTTAGTCACGGGAGTCACAGATACGCAGTATTTT.

On this clone itself: Other DNA sequences in the sample encode the same CDR3. The CDR3 loop is CASSSGGPYEQYF. The CDR3 DNA is TGTGCCAGCAGCTCAGGGGGTCCCTACGAGCAGTACTTC. The chain is built from TRBV6-5 and TRBJ2-7, with 7 bases identical to TRBD1. V shed 6 bases and J 2 bases; nucleotides not matched to a gene: 4. This CDR3 is built from 13 residues. Germline lookup yields CDR1 MNHEY and CDR2 SVGAGI.

The chain is built from TRBV9 and TRBJ1-2; 8 bases match TRBD1. V gave up 0 bases and J gave up 1 base; unmatched junction bases: 2. Germline V gene sequence: CDR1 SGDLS, CDR2 YYNGEE. CDR3 size: 15 residues. This CDR3 reads CASSVDGTGNYGYTF. The CDR3 bases are TGTGCCAGCAGCGTAGATGGGACAGGTAACTATGGCTACACCTTC. Full variable domain (missing parts from reference TRBV9 and TRBJ1-2): DSGVTQTPKHLITATGQRVTLRCSPRSGDLSVYWYQQSLDQGLQFLIQYYNGEERAKGNILERFSAQQFPDLHSELNLSSLELGDSALYFCASSVDGTGNYGYTFGSGTRLTVV.

The chain couples TRBV18 to TRBJ2-7; 8 nucleotides agree with TRBD2. Trimming took 3 bases from V and 4 from J; bases not matched to a gene: 8. CDR1 and CDR2 (germline): KGHSH, LQKENI. The CDR3 sequence is 15 residues long. CDR3 DNA: TGTGCCAGCTCACCGGCCAGCGGGAGTTTATACGAGCAGTACTTC. It is translated as CASSPASGSLYEQYF.

The chain links TRBV7-9 to TRBJ2-3; 7 positions agree with TRBD2. The V and J ends lost 5 bases and 4 bases, in that order; junction bases with no gene match: 9. Germline CDR1 is SEHNR and CDR2 is FQNEAQ (reference sequence). The CDR3 is 15 amino acids. DNA of the CDR3: TGTGCCAGCAGCCCGGTGGGAGGGATAGCAGATACGCAGTATTTT. Its translation: CASSPVGGIADTQYF. The full variable domain, rest sourced from reference TRBV7-9 and TRBJ2-3, is DTGVSQNPRHKITKRGQNVTFRCDPISEHNRLYWYRQTLGQGPEFLTYFQNEAQLEKSRLLSDRFSAERPKGSFSTLEIQRTEQGDSAMYLCASSPVGGIADTQYFGPGTRLTVL.

This chain links TRBV30 with TRBJ1-2; 7 positions agree with TRBD1. The V segment lost 3 bases and the J segment 2 bases; nucleotides outside the gene matches: 3. Germline lookup yields CDR1 GTSNPN and CDR2 SVGIG (reference sequence). The CDR3 totals 13 residues. CDR3 loop: CAWRLTGNYGYTF. In DNA form, the CDR3 reads TGTGCCTGGAGATTGACAGGGAACTATGGCTACACCTTC.

With respect to this clone: The identical CDR3 is also encoded by other nucleotide sequences in the sample. This rearrangement joins TRBV5-1 to TRBJ2-7; 8 bases align to TRBD1. V trimming: 0 bases; J trimming: 5 bases; junction bases outside the gene matches: 4. Per germline, CDR1 SGHRS and CDR2 YFSETQ. CDR3 size: 14 residues. The CDR3 spells CASSLGQGSNEQYF. CDR3 in DNA: TGCGCCAGCAGCTTGGGACAGGGGTCGAACGAGCAGTACTTC.

This chain connects TRBV5-1 to TRBJ2-3; 7 nucleotides agree with TRBD1. V was clipped by 7 bases and J by 2 bases; unmatched bases: 13. Germline CDR1 is SGHRS and CDR2 is YFSETQ. This CDR3 has 16 amino acids. The CDR3: CASAQGSGLDTDTQYF. The CDR3 region has the DNA TGCGCCAGCGCACAGGGGAGTGGGCTAGACACAGATACGCAGTATTTT.

Note on this clone: The sample has other DNA sequences that encode this CDR3 too. The chain joins TRBV19 to TRBJ2-7, with D maybe TRBD1 (5 bases). CDR3 length: 13 amino acids. The germline gives CDR1 LNHDA, CDR2 SQIVND (reference sequence). V was clipped by 2 bases and J by 0 bases, with 5 bases between them. The CDR3 spells CASSITGSYEQYF. The DNA of the CDR3 is TGTGCCAGTAGTATAACAGGCTCCTACGAGCAGTACTTC.

The V gene is TRBV28, the J gene TRBJ2-7, with 10 positions matching TRBD2. Per germline, CDR1 MDHEN and CDR2 SYDVKM. The CDR3 runs 15 residues. The junction had 3 bases not matched to a gene; V was cut back by 2 bases and J by 2 bases. CDR3 coding DNA: TGTGCCAGCAGTTTAGGTACTAGCGGGACCTACGAGCAGTACTTC. This codes for CASSLGTSGTYEQYF.

The chain recombines TRBV5-4 with TRBJ2-7; D gene ambiguous. Germline-derived CDR1 and CDR2 are SGHNT and YYREEE (reference sequence). The CDR3 consists of 13 residues. Trimming cost V 6 bases and J 0 bases, with 10 bases left between them. The CDR3 sequence is CASTGASSYEQYF. The CDR3 DNA is TGTGCCAGCACCGGAGCGTCCTCCTACGAGCAGTACTTC.

The chain links TRBV10-1 to TRBJ2-1, with D possibly TRBD2 on 5 matching bases. Trimming removed 5 bases at V and 1 base at J, with 6 bases between. CDR1 is WNHNN, CDR2 SYGVQD, per germline (reference sequence). The length of the CDR3 is 13 residues. In DNA form, the CDR3 reads TGCGCCAGCAGTCGGACTTCCTACAATGAGCAGTTCTTC. Its protein product is CASSRTSYNEQFF.

The chain recombines TRBV5-6 with TRBJ2-7; tentative D call: TRBD1 (6 bases). The CDR3 extends over 14 amino acids. Germline-derived CDR1 and CDR2 are SGHDT and YYEEEE. Trimming removed 4 bases at V and 1 base at J, with 12 bases between. For the CDR3, the DNA is TGTGCCAGCAGCGACAGGACATCATCCTACGAGCAGTACTTC. Its translation: CASSDRTSSYEQYF.

The chain recombines TRBV11-2 with TRBJ2-2; D remains unclear. Germline V gene sequence: CDR1 SGHAT, CDR2 FQNNGV. Trimming removed 5 bases at V and 2 bases at J, with 15 bases between. The CDR3 spans 16 residues. CDR3 nucleotides: TGTGCCAGCAGCCCAAAATACCGTCTAAACACCGGGGAGCTGTTTTTT. This sequence encodes CASSPKYRLNTGELFF.

The genes are TRBV5-8 and TRBJ1-1, with D tentatively TRBD1 (6 bases). V shed 3 bases and J shed 5 bases, with 20 bases lying between them. CDR1 and CDR2 from the germline V gene are SGHTS and YDEGEE. The CDR3 is 16 amino acids. Here the CDR3 reads CASSSAGGGAGTEAFF. The CDR3 nucleotides read TGTGCCAGCAGCTCGGCCGGGGGGGGCGCGGGTACTGAAGCTTTCTTT.

This clone was counted only a few times. The J gene is TRBJ1-1, the V gene TRBV6-5; possibly TRBD1 for D (5 bases). CDR1 is MNHEY, CDR2 SVGAGI, per germline. The CDR3 covers 14 residues. V lost 6 bases and J lost 5, with 16 bases in between. The CDR3 DNA reads TGTGCCAGCAGCCTTGACAGCCGTAAGACTGAAGCTTTCTTT. Amino acid sequence: CASSLDSRKTEAFF.

V and J are TRBV11-2 and TRBJ2-7; possible D gene TRBD1, 7 bases. V was shortened by 5 bases and J by 0 bases, with 14 bases between the two germline ends. Germline V gene sequence: CDR1 SGHAT, CDR2 FQNNGV. The CDR3 totals 15 residues. Written as DNA, the CDR3 is TGTGCCAGCAGCCCAGATCAGGGGGGCTCCTACGAGCAGTACTTC. This codes for CASSPDQGGSYEQYF.

J is TRBJ1-5 and V is TRBV6-5; possibly TRBD1 for D (5 bases). The ends were cut back, 4 bases at V and 2 bases at J, with 15 bases in the middle. Germline V gene lookup returns CDR1 MNHEY and CDR2 SVGAGI. The CDR3 length is 16 residues. CDR3 residues: CASSFSAGGGNQPQHF. The CDR3 DNA is TGTGCCAGCAGTTTCTCAGCGGGAGGGGGCAATCAGCCCCAGCATTTT.

This clone occurred once. This chain uses TRBV21-1 with TRBJ2-1; the D segment call TRBD2 is taken from the table without a DNA check. TRBV21-1 is a known pseudogene. The length of the CDR3 is 21 residues. The CDR3 DNA reads TGTGCCAGCAGCAAAGGAGAACAGGGGGTGTCTAGCGGGAGAGTATACAATGAGCAGTTCTTC. Its protein product is CASSKGEQGVSSGRVYNEQFF.

This clone has a single count. The J gene is TRBJ1-3, the V gene TRBV4-1; unclear D gene. The V and J ends lost 4 bases and 1 base respectively, with 11 bases between them. From germline, CDR1 is MGHRA and CDR2 YSYEKL. The CDR3 is made up of 15 amino acids. The CDR3 region is CASSPGTRSGNTIYF. Here the CDR3 DNA reads TGCGCCAGCAGCCCTGGCACGAGGTCTGGAAACACCATATATTTT.

The chain links TRBV27 to TRBJ2-1; 7 bases line up with TRBD1. The V gene end was trimmed by 5 bases and the J gene end by 4 bases; junction bases not matched to a gene: 5. There are 14 residues in the CDR3. Germline V gene data show CDR1 as MNHEY and CDR2 as SMNVEV (reference sequence). The CDR3 protein is CASSMNRGYNEQFF. Written as DNA, the CDR3 is TGTGCCAGCAGTATGAACAGGGGTTACAATGAGCAGTTCTTC.

This clone has more than one count but fewer than ten. The J gene is TRBJ1-1, the V gene TRBV7-9; possible D gene TRBD1, 6 bases. CDR3 size: 15 residues. The germline CDR1 and CDR2 sequences are SEHNR and FQNEAQ (reference sequence). Between the trimmed V and J ends, which lost 5 bases and 7 bases, there was a span of 20 bases. The CDR3 bases are TGTGCCAGCAGCGAAACAAGGGGGAGCAAGAATGAAGCTTTCTTT. Protein: CASSETRGSKNEAFF.

This sequence joins TRBV5-1 and TRBJ1-6; D is unclear. Germline V gene sequence: CDR1 SGHRS, CDR2 YFSETQ. This CDR3 comprises 16 residues. Trimming took 5 bases from V and 0 from J, leaving 12 bases between them. The chain's CDR3 is CASRGGLSSYNSPLHF. In DNA form, the CDR3 reads TGCGCCAGCAGAGGTGGACTAAGCTCCTATAATTCACCCCTCCACTTT.